This T cell receptor (beta chain) derives from a study of identical twins. A remark on this clonotype: The antigen is not known.

The study's findings and limits: Out-of-frame TCR alpha sharing observed in monozygotic twins exceeded model estimates.

V lost 4 bases to trimming and J lost 8 bases, with 21 bases between them. The CDR3 is made up of 15 amino acids. CDR1 and CDR2 from the germline V gene are SGHRS and YFSETQ. The authors used template switching to add a universal primer site and gave cDNA unique molecular identifiers. TCRdb itself ran the 5' RACE reads through MiXCR, one entry per CDR3 protein. The profile covers some 500,000 distinct CDR3 sequences, with 22% appearing a single time and 0.8% to 1% taken by the ten largest. These data also formed part of another study, on T cells expressing NK-cell markers. This second study says: T cells sorted in several experiments were restricted to alpha-beta TCR T cells by an anti-gamma-delta TCR antibody.

What was sequenced was CD4+ T cells sorted from blood. This clonotype was obtained from a woman between 18 and 29 years old in good health. The rearrangement uses TRBV5-1 and TRBJ1-2; maybe TRBD1 (6 bases). The CDR3 bases are TGCGCCAGCAGCGCGGACAGTACGTCAGGGGTGGGCTACACCTTC. This gives the protein CASSADSTSGVGYTF.